This note documents a single TCR beta chain sequence. Its antigen target is currently unknown. Per-base qualities were not stored, and no clone one base away is much larger. Taken from the germline V gene, the CDR1 and CDR2 loops are MNHNS and SASEGT. Including the terminal cysteine and phenylalanine, the CDR3 comprises 16 residues. Only CDR3 DNA remains: 48 bases, in frame from the first base. V loses 1 base at its end and J loses 0 bases; junction bases beyond the gene matches: 2. The immunoSEQ Assay, a bias-controlled multiplex PCR, was used to amplify TCRbeta CDR3 regions from genomic DNA. The authors' pipeline ran thus. Nucleated cell counts per sample were estimated from amplification of reference gene primers within the assay. To quantify the absolute abundance of each unique TCRbeta CDR3 rearrangement, sequence reads were collapsed and filtered. For each sample, productive Simpson clonality was calculated as the square root of Simpson's diversity index across productive rearrangements. The clones in this table, taken by TCRdb from immuneACCESS, are in-frame only. Not every clone is retained; where verified, under half of the shortfall comes from an unresolved V gene, and the cause of the rest is unknown. V and J calls and clone size are copied from that table; D and trimming were computed from the DNA. The sample table shows fewer than 500,000 clones, and around 90% are seen once. Roughly 1.8% of the sample is taken by the ten largest.

This sample is part of a study of blood T cell repertoires in COVID-19 (TCRdb year 2020). In terms of the full investigation: The collaborator samples originated in the United States, Italy and Spain and spanned the acute and convalescent phases of COVID-19. The material from the prospective study consisted of cDNA or gDNA derived from T cells, B-cell-depleted T cells, or PBMCs. The dataset comprised deeply sampled blood TCRbeta repertoires from subjects exposed to, actively infected with, or recovered from COVID-19. The repertoires were made available in a free public database intended to serve as a resource for research on the immune response to SARS-CoV-2. Samples came from the ongoing ImmuneRACE study (first 160 participants) plus 1,254 subjects from 6 global collaborators. A de-identified subject ID, COVID-19 status, age in years and sex were almost always included in the sample metadata. Where available, HLA class I and class II types were obtained from metadata supplied by the sample provider rather than from assay-based typing.

Participants in the prospective study were enrolled through a virtual design, were aged 18 to 89 years, and lived in fewer than 30 United States geographic areas. Cohort assignment in the prospective study relied on participant-reported clinical history from a screening survey and a study questionnaire. In the prospective study, whole blood, serum and a nasopharyngeal or oropharyngeal swab were collected from each participant by mobile phlebotomists. Participants in the prospective study had the option to provide additional blood draws and questionnaires over a roughly 2-month period. Before DNA extraction, blood samples from the prospective study were shipped at room temperature or frozen. The paper's findings and limits, for the study overall: The amount of clinical and demographic metadata varied by source and participant and was provided uncurated.

The chain couples TRBV6-1 to TRBJ1-2, with 10 middle bases fitting TRBD1. The source of this sequence is a woman between 18 and 30 years old with acute COVID-19. Material: PBMCs or T cells enriched from blood (not recorded which). The CDR3 is CASSEVTGGANYGYTF. The nucleotide sequence is TGTGCCAGCAGTGAAGTGACAGGGGGCGCTAACTATGGCTACACCTTC.